This record covers a single T cell receptor (beta chain). Its antigen has not been determined. The sample holds no much larger clone one base away, and base qualities are not on file. Preparation of the library involved 5' RACE. Sequencing used an Illumina HiSeq 2500. The second PCR ran for about 7 to 11 cycles and used a J-beta primer mix along with a sample-barcoded 5' primer. Each TCR beta cDNA molecule received a unique molecular identifier from a template-switch 5' adaptor carrying 12 random nucleotides. Each sample yielded at least 3 million CDR3-containing paired-end reads. First-strand cDNA synthesis was performed from all RNA using the Mint cDNA synthesis kit, with priming by a TRBC-specific oligonucleotide. Following uracil-DNA glycosylase treatment, a first 18-cycle PCR with universal primers M1SS and BC2_uni_R was performed on all cDNA. Under the source paper's analysis protocol: For normalization, 1 million high-quality reads were randomly selected from each sample, with every read carrying a distinct molecular identifier. Instead of being binned into consensus sequences, reads with shared molecular identifiers were discarded. MiTCR, run with a Q25 quality threshold and the strictest error-elimination algorithm, handled CDR3 identification, clonotype clustering and error correction. A nonparametric unseen species model with Euler transformation was used to estimate lower-bound total TCR beta diversity. The public reads were reprocessed in TCRdb via fastp at Q25 and MiXCR, keeping in-frame beta chains. Entries that share a CDR3 protein sequence are merged under the most common genes and DNA. TCRdb, not the original authors, processed these V and J calls. This sample gives around 800,000 distinct CDR3 sequences in total; 25% to 30% of them show up just once. The ten largest clones take up 3% of the sample.

Systemically healthy Caucasian individuals from Russia, approximately 39 in total and aged about 6 to 100 years, were included as donors. Roughly 10 milliliters of peripheral blood were collected from each donor into EDTA-treated Vacutainer tubes. PBMCs were isolated by Ficoll-Paque density-gradient centrifugation, with at least 6 million obtained per sample. Trizol reagent was used to extract total RNA from the PBMCs, yielding at least 5 micrograms per sample. The percentages of naive CD45RAhigh/CD27high T cells were determined by flow cytometry on a PBMC aliquot from every donor. The junction shows trimming of 6 bases on V and 0 bases on J, and the gene matches do not reach 4 bases of it. CDR1 and CDR2, looked up from the germline V gene (reference sequence), are MNHNY and SVGAGI. Measured from the cysteine to the phenylalanine, the CDR3 is 14 residues long. Only CDR3 DNA is held: 42 bases, read in frame from base 1.

The data belong to a study of blood T cells in healthy people across ages (dated by TCRdb to the mid-2010s). For context, the study as a whole: In model experiments, template switching captured roughly one uniquely barcoded TCR beta cDNA molecule for every two T cells. Age-related changes in TCR beta repertoire diversity were measured in the study by deep sequencing normalized with unique cDNA molecular identifiers. The donors were divided into four age groups: young (average around 16 years), middle-aged (about 41), aged (approximately 62) and long-lived (82). The study analyzed two additional independent replicas of 1 million unique cDNA reads from the same blood draw for two donors, one aged 18 to 30 and one aged 80 or older. Broad study findings and their caveats: There was a strong correlation between observed TCR beta diversity and the percentage of naive T cells measured by flow cytometry. Because donor CMV infection status was unknown, age-related changes in expanded clonotypes were potentially confounded. As age increased, observed TCR beta diversity per million T cells dropped in a roughly linear way, and a significant reduction was already evident by age 40. Total diversity estimates from one million sequenced T cells were considered lower bounds and underestimates. Because profiling used bulk unsorted PBMCs, naive and antigen-experienced compartments could not be compared conclusively. Compared with the aged group, the long-lived group had more naive CD4+ T cells, fewer expanded clones and increased TCR diversity, a pattern suggesting age selection.

This same sample was also part of a study on T cells of mothers and their children. The second study's authors report: Donors were nine systemically healthy Caucasian individuals: three mothers and their six children. cDNA synthesis consumed the entire amount of extracted RNA, loaded at roughly 1.5 ug RNA in each 15 ul reaction. Sample barcodes and 2-4 random nucleotides were added via the M1S primer in the second PCR. Each mother yielded over 9 million TCR beta CDR3 reads and each child 3 million to 3.5 million reads. Thymic selection similarly shapes TCR recombination output in related and unrelated pairs, with minor effect from inherited differences. Related mother-child pairs always showed normalized repertoire overlap that was slightly higher than in unrelated mother-child pairs, though the difference was never significant. No persistent microchimeric T cell clones were found, with a detection sensitivity of roughly 92 clones per million clonotypes. In the study, deep NGS was used to compare the TCR beta repertoires of mothers and children, and features distinguishing related mother-child pairs from unrelated individuals were sought. On average, the children were approximately 11 +/- 4 years old, while the mothers were about 37 +/- 4 years old. After adapter ligation was performed with NEBNext reagents, the libraries were sequenced on an Illumina HiSeq 2000 with 100+100 nt paired-end reads. To prevent cross-contamination, the mother and child libraries were prepared a month apart and were sequenced in separate runs. Each donor had between 500,000 and 2,000,000 distinct TCR beta clonotypes identified. Naive TCR beta clonotypes were estimated from low-frequency clonotypes matched to each donor's FACS-determined naive share, without sorting.

The sequence joins TRBV6-6 to TRBJ1-1; 7 bases in the junction line up with TRBD1. The receptor's source is a boy younger than 18 in good health. Sequencing was done on a sample of blood. The CDR3 protein sequence reads: CASRKGQMNTEAFF. The DNA sequence follows: TGTGCCAGCAGAAAGGGACAGATGAACACTGAAGCTTTCTTT.